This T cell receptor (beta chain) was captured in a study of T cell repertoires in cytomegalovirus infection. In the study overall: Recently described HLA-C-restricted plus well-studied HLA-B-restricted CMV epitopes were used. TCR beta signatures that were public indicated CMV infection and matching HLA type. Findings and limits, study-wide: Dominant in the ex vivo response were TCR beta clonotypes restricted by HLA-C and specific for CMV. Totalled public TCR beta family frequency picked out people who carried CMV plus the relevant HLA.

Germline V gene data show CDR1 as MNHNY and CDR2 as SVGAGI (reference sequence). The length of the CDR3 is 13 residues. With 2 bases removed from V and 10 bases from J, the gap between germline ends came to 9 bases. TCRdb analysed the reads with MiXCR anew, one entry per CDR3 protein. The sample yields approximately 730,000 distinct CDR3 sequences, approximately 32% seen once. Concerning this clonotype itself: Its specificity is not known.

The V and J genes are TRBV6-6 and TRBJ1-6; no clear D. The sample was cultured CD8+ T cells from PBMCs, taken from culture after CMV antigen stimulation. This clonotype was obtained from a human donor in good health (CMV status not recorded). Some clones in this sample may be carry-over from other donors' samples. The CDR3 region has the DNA TGTGCCAGCAGTTACGACTCCTTGTCACCCCTCCACTTT. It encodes CASSYDSLSPLHF.